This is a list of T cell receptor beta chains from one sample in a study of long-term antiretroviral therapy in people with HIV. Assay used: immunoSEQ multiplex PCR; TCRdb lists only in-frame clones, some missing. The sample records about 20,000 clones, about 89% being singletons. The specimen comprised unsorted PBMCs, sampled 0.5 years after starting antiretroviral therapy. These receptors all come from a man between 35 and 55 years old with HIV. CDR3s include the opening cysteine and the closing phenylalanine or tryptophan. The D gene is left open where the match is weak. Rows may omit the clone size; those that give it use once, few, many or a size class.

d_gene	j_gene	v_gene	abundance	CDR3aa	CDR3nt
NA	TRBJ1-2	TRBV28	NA	CASSAQPYGYTF	TGTGCCAGCAGTGCCCAACCTTATGGCTACACCTTC
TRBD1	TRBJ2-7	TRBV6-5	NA	CASSSLIGTVSYEQYF	TGTGCCAGCAGTTCTTTAATTGGGACAGTCTCCTACGAGCAGTACTTC
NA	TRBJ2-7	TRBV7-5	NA	CASSRQPIFWEQYF	TGTGCCAGCTCGCGACAGCCAATATTTTGGGAGCAGTACTTC
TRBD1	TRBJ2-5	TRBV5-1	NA	CASSGDRGSETQYF	TGCGCCAGCAGCGGGGACAGGGGTTCGGAGACCCAGTACTTC
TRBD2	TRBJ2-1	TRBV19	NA	CASSIGGLAGEQFF	TGTGCCAGTAGTATAGGGGGACTAGCGGGAGAGCAGTTCTTC
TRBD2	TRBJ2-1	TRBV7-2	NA	CASSAGLASYNEQFF	TGTGCCAGCAGCGCCGGACTAGCGTCCTACAATGAGCAGTTCTTC
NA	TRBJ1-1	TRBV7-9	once	CASSVPTGSGTEAFF	TGTGCCAGCAGCGTACCGACAGGCTCCGGGACTGAAGCTTTCTTT
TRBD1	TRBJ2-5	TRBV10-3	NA	CAISDNRGFGETQYF	TGTGCCATCAGTGATAACAGGGGATTCGGGGAGACCCAGTACTTC
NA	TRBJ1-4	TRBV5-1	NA	CASSSRAAKLFF	TGCGCCAGCAGCTCCCGAGCAGCGAAACTGTTTTTT
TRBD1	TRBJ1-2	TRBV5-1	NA	CASSPGQGLGYTF	TGCGCCAGCAGCCCTGGACAGGGCCTTGGCTACACCTTC
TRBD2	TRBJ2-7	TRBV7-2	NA	CASSLNSGGTYEQYF	TGTGCCAGCAGCTTAAATAGCGGGGGGACCTACGAGCAGTACTTC
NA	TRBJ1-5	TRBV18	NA	CASSPSDNQPQHF	TGTGCCAGCTCACCGTCTGACAATCAGCCCCAGCATTTT
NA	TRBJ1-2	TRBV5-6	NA	CASSLGALESSGYTF	TGTGCCAGCAGCTTGGGAGCTTTAGAGAGCTCTGGCTACACCTTC
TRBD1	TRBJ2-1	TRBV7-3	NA	CASSPYSGTGSNEQFF	TGTGCCAGCAGCCCCTACTCCGGGACAGGGTCCAATGAGCAGTTCTTC
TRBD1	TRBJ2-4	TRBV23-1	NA	CASSHQKTGQAGDIQYF	TGCGCCAGCAGTCACCAGAAAACCGGACAGGCGGGTGACATTCAGTACTTC
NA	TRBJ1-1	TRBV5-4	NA	CASSFDRLLTEAFF	TGTGCCAGCAGCTTCGACAGACTGTTGACTGAAGCTTTCTTT
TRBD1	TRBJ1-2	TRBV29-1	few	CSGSRTGEEDGYTF	TGCAGCGGTTCCCGGACAGGGGAGGAGGATGGCTACACCTTC
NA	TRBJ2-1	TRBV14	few	CASSQEYSGKGYNEQFF	TGTGCCAGCAGCCAAGAGTATTCAGGAAAGGGCTACAATGAGCAGTTCTTC
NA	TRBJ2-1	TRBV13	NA	CASSLFTGNNEQFF	TGTGCCAGCAGCTTGTTTACGGGAAACAATGAGCAGTTCTTC
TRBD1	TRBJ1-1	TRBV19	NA	CASSTSGGGTDTEAFF	TGTGCCAGTAGTACGTCAGGGGGGGGGACGGACACTGAAGCTTTCTTT
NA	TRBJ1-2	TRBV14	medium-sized	CASSHEDSRPFNYGYTF	TGTGCCAGCAGCCACGAGGACTCCAGGCCGTTTAACTATGGCTACACCTTC
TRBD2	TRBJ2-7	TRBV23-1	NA	CASSQSGAQREPLLCYEQYF	TGCGCCAGCAGTCAATCTGGTGCCCAGCGGGAGCCACTCCTGTGCTACGAGCAGTACTTC
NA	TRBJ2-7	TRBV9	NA	CASSVAEGLEQYF	TGTGCCAGCAGCGTAGCTGAAGGCCTGGAGCAGTACTTC
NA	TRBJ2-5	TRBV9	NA	CASSTFGGLETQYF	TGTGCCAGCAGCACCTTTGGGGGGTTGGAGACCCAGTACTTC
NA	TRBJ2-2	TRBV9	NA	CASSVVGGGTGELFF	TGTGCCAGCAGCGTAGTAGGGGGGGGAACCGGGGAGCTGTTTTTT
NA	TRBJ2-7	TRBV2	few	CASSEEAFYEQYF	TGTGCCAGCAGTGAGGAGGCCTTCTACGAGCAGTACTTC
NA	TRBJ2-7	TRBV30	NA	CAWSVSYEQYF	TGTGCCTGGAGTGTAAGCTACGAGCAGTACTTC
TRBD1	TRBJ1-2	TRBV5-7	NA	CASSLGQGSYGYTF	TGTGCCAGCAGCTTGGGACAGGGCAGCTATGGCTACACCTTC
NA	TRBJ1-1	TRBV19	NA	CASSIGLSGSGTEAFF	TGTGCCAGTAGTATAGGTTTGTCGGGGTCTGGCACTGAAGCTTTCTTT
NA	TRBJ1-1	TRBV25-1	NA	CASTSNALEAFF	TGTGCCAGCACCAGCAATGCCCTAGAAGCTTTCTTT
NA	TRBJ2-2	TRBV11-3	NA	CASSLVSVGLGTGELFF	TGTGCCAGCAGCTTAGTTTCCGTGGGGCTCGGCACCGGGGAGCTGTTTTTT
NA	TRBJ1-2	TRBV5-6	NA	CASSPEQGALGYTF	TGTGCCAGCAGCCCTGAACAGGGCGCCCTAGGCTACACCTTC
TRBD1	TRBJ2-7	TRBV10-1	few	CASSESGQGYEQYF	TGCGCCAGCAGTGAGTCGGGACAGGGGTACGAGCAGTACTTC
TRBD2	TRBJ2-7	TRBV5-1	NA	CASSLQPSGRSSYEQYF	TGCGCCAGCAGCCTCCAGCCTAGCGGGAGGAGCTCCTACGAGCAGTACTTC
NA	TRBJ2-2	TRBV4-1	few	CASSSRTDSNTGELFF	TGCGCCAGCAGCTCACGGACAGATTCGAACACCGGGGAGCTGTTTTTT
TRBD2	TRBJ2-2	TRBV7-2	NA	CAHNRGLAGKAGELFF	TGTGCCCACAATCGGGGACTAGCGGGGAAGGCCGGGGAGCTGTTTTTT
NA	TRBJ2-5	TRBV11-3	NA	CASSLGTGMTQYF	TGTGCCAGCAGCTTAGGAACAGGAATGACCCAGTACTTC
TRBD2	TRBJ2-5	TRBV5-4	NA	CASSPGGRNQETQYF	TGTGCCAGCAGCCCGGGGGGGCGGAACCAAGAGACCCAGTACTTC
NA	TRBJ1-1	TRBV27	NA	CASKINTEAFF	TGTGCCAGCAAAATAAACACTGAAGCTTTCTTT
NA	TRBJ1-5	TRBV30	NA	CAWILTGILSNQPQHF	TGTGCCTGGATCCTAACAGGGATTTTAAGCAATCAGCCCCAGCATTTT
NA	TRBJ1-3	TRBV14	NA	CASSQRHRAGNTIYF	TGTGCCAGCAGCCAACGACACAGGGCTGGAAACACCATATATTTT
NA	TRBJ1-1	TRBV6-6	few	CASSWTRNEAFF	TGTGCCAGCAGTTGGACACGGAATGAAGCTTTCTTT
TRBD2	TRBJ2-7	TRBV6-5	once	CATHRGASGSYEQYF	TGTGCCACCCACCGGGGAGCTAGCGGTTCCTACGAGCAGTACTTC
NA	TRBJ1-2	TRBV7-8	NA	CASSPTGGRTSYGYTF	TGTGCCAGCAGCCCAACCGGGGGCAGAACCTCCTATGGCTACACCTTC
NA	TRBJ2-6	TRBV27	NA	CASSTVPGANVLTF	TGTGCCAGCAGTACGGTACCGGGGGCCAACGTCCTGACTTTC
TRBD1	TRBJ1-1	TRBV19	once	CASGQGAMSEAFF	TGTGCCAGCGGACAGGGGGCGATGTCTGAAGCTTTCTTT
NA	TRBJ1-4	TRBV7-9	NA	CASTGRKEKLFF	TGTGCCAGCACCGGAAGAAAGGAAAAACTGTTTTTT
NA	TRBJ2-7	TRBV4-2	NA	CASSQDLDPKDLQYF	TGTGCCAGCAGCCAAGATCTAGACCCTAAGGACTTGCAGTACTTC
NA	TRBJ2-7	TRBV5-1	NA	CASSPRGTADYEQYF	TGCGCCAGCAGCCCTAGGGGGACGGCAGACTACGAGCAGTACTTC
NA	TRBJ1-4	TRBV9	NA	CASSVGALNEKLFF	TGTGCCAGCAGCGTAGGGGCCCTTAATGAAAAACTGTTTTTT
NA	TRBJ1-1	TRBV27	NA	CASSLSGKITTEAFF	TGTGCCAGCAGTTTATCTGGTAAGATAACCACTGAAGCTTTCTTT
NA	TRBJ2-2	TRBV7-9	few	CASSQTTGELFF	TGTGCCAGCAGCCAAACCACCGGGGAGCTGTTTTTT
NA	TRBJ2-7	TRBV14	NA	CASSQLGREGYEQYF	TGTGCCAGCAGCCAATTGGGGCGAGAAGGCTACGAGCAGTACTTC
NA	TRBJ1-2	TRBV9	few	CASSVASWSGLYGYTF	TGTGCCAGCAGCGTAGCATCTTGGTCCGGGTTATACGGCTACACCTTC